These 27 T cell receptor beta chains came from one sample sequenced in a study of blood T cell repertoires in COVID-19 (dated by TCRdb to the early 2020s). Libraries were prepared through the immunoSEQ multiplex PCR assay. Held by TCRdb, this immuneACCESS table contains in-frame sequences only and omits some clones. Under half of the omission traces to an unresolved V gene where checked; the cause of the rest is unknown. Recorded for this sample are about 250,000 clones; more than 80% of them occurred a single time. 2.5% to 3% of the sample rests with the top ten. Sample: peripheral blood. The receptors were gathered from a woman aged 25 to 39 with active or convalescent COVID-19.

The chain combines TRBV19 with TRBJ1-2; D might be TRBD1 (6 bases). The CDR3 consists of 13 residues. Deletions cut 3 bases from V and 4 bases from J, with 9 bases between. The germline CDR1 and CDR2 sequences are LNHDA and SQIVND (reference sequence). The CDR3 DNA sequence: TGTGCCAGTAGTATCAGGGGCTCCTATGGCTACACCTTC. It translates to CASSIRGSYGYTF.

This clone was detected only a few times. The same CDR3 is also encoded by other DNA sequences in this sample. The V and J genes are TRBV6-5 and TRBJ1-5; possibly TRBD1 for D (5 bases). V gave up 3 bases and J gave up 4 bases, with 7 bases separating them. From germline, CDR1 is MNHEY and CDR2 SVGAGI. CDR3 size: 13 residues. CDR3: CASSYDRNQPQHF. The CDR3 coding sequence is TGTGCCAGCAGTTATGACAGAAATCAGCCCCAGCATTTT.

The V call is TRBV7-2, the J call TRBJ2-3, with 13 bases lining up with TRBD2. The germline V gene encodes CDR1 SGHTA and CDR2 FQGNSA. This CDR3 is built from 16 residues. V gave up 5 bases and J gave up 5 bases; unmatched junction bases: 7. CDR3 sequence: CASSPTSGGAKDTQYF. In DNA, the CDR3 is TGTGCCAGCAGCCCCACTAGCGGGGGGGCAAAAGATACGCAGTATTTT.

The rearrangement joins TRBV28 to TRBJ2-6; 8 bases fit TRBD1. The CDR3 runs 17 residues. Trimming cost V 8 bases and J 0 bases; bases outside gene matches: 9. Germline values: CDR1 MDHEN, CDR2 SYDVKM. CDR3 in amino acids: CASGAQGASSGANVLTF. The DNA of the CDR3 is TGTGCCAGCGGAGCTCAGGGGGCCTCCTCTGGGGCCAACGTCCTGACTTTC.

This clone was found once. The genes are TRBV19 and TRBJ1-6; D perhaps matches TRBD1 (5 bases). The length of the CDR3 is 17 residues. The V gene's germline CDR1 is LNHDA and CDR2 SQIVND (reference sequence). The V gene lost 0 bases and the J gene lost 11 bases, with 20 bases spanning the gap. CDR3 DNA: TGTGCCAGTAGTATAGACTCCACCTGGACACAAGATCCACCCCTCCACTTT. Translating it yields CASSIDSTWTQDPPLHF.

V and J are TRBV14 and TRBJ2-7, with TRBD1 matching over 7 bases. V shed 3 bases and J 0 bases; nucleotides not matched to a gene: 8. The CDR3 has 16 residues. Germline CDR1 reads SGHDN; CDR2 reads FVKESK. Here the CDR3 DNA reads TGTGCCAGCAGCCATGCACCGGGACAGAGCTCCTACGAGCAGTACTTC. It codes for CASSHAPGQSSYEQYF.

A few counts support this clone. The chain joins TRBV6-5 to TRBJ2-7, with D possibly TRBD2 on 5 matching bases. The V end was cut by 6 bases, the J end by 1 base, with 16 bases between. CDR3 length: 15 residues. Per the germline V gene, CDR1 is MNHEY and CDR2 is SVGAGI. CDR3 DNA sequence: TGTGCCAGCAGGAAGGCCGGAGGTCTTTCCTACGAGCAGTACTTC. Its protein product is CASRKAGGLSYEQYF.

V is TRBV28 and J is TRBJ1-1; D is perhaps TRBD1 (6 bases). V lost 8 bases and J 7 bases, leaving 29 bases between the germline ends. The germline V gene encodes CDR1 MDHEN and CDR2 SYDVKM. The CDR3 has 17 residues. CDR3 sequence reads: CASYALLAGVGTIEAFF. The CDR3 DNA is TGTGCCAGCTACGCTCTATTAGCAGGGGTGGGGACGATTGAAGCTTTCTTT.

This sequence joins TRBV5-8 and TRBJ2-5; unclear D gene. The CDR3 has 14 residues. Germline lookup yields CDR1 SGHTS and CDR2 YDEGEE. Trimming removed 3 bases from V and 1 base from J, with 10 bases in between. CDR3 region: CASSSNYRQETQYF. The CDR3 DNA reads TGTGCCAGCAGCTCCAACTACCGCCAAGAGACCCAGTACTTC.

The chain employs TRBV6-1 and TRBJ1-5; 12 bases map to TRBD1. Germline lookup yields CDR1 MNHNS and CDR2 SASEGT. Losses at the gene ends were 2 bases for V and 7 bases for J; bases not matched to a gene: 6. The CDR3 extends over 16 amino acids. The CDR3 spells CASSERAGQGAQPQHF. The CDR3 DNA sequence: TGTGCCAGCAGTGAAAGGGCGGGACAGGGGGCACAGCCCCAGCATTTT.

The chain couples TRBV28 to TRBJ1-1; D is undetermined. The CDR3 is 11 amino acids. CDR1 and CDR2 (germline): MDHEN, SYDVKM. The V and J ends lost 3 bases and 5 bases respectively, with 4 bases between them. CDR3 region: CASSFGTEAFF. CDR3 DNA: TGTGCCAGCAGTTTCGGGACTGAAGCTTTCTTT.

V is TRBV5-6 and J is TRBJ2-7; TRBD1 is a possible D gene (6 bases). V gave up 4 bases and J gave up 1 base, with 9 bases separating them. Germline V gene sequence: CDR1 SGHDT, CDR2 YYEEEE. This CDR3 contains 13 residues. The CDR3 nucleotides are TGTGCCAGCAGCGGGGACAAGTCCTACGAGCAGTACTTC. This translates into CASSGDKSYEQYF.

V is TRBV6-5 and J is TRBJ1-1; D is uncertain. This CDR3 is 14 amino acids long. V lost 4 bases and J 5 bases, leaving 14 bases between the germline ends. Germline V gene sequence: CDR1 MNHEY, CDR2 SVGAGI. This CDR3 is CASSSLRVLTEAFF. DNA of the CDR3: TGTGCCAGCAGTTCCCTTCGGGTTTTGACTGAAGCTTTCTTT.

The chain uses TRBV27 and TRBJ1-6; 9 bases fit TRBD1. Germline loops: CDR1 MNHEY, CDR2 SMNVEV (reference sequence). The CDR3 runs to 15 residues. Unmatched junction bases numbered 9, after V lost 5 bases and J lost 10 bases. CDR3: CASSLTGGGYSPLHF. In DNA form, the CDR3 reads TGTGCCAGCAGTCTCACAGGGGGCGGATACTCACCCCTCCACTTT.

The V and J genes are TRBV29-1 and TRBJ2-1, with 11 positions matching TRBD2. The germline CDR1 and CDR2 sequences are SQVTM and ANQGSEA. CDR3 length: 16 residues. The V segment lost 2 bases and the J segment 7 bases; nucleotides outside the gene matches: 10. The CDR3 DNA reads as TGCAGCGTTGAACCGTCGACTAGCGGGGCCGGGAATGAGCAGTTCTTC. The encoded protein is CSVEPSTSGAGNEQFF.

This clone was detected a few times. The J gene is TRBJ1-1, the V gene TRBV10-2; the match to TRBD1 covers 8 bases. V trimming: 6 bases; J trimming: 4 bases; junction bases outside the gene matches: 10. The CDR3 extends over 15 amino acids. CDR1 and CDR2 (germline): WSHSY, SAAADI. CDR3 sequence (DNA): TGCGCCAGCAGGCCCGATCCCAGGGGGCCCACTGAAGCTTTCTTT. Translated: CASRPDPRGPTEAFF.

This rearrangement joins TRBV6-5 to TRBJ2-7, with TRBD2 as a possible D gene (6 bases). The CDR3 loop spans 15 amino acids. V was shortened by 3 bases and J by 0 bases, with 12 bases between the two germline ends. Germline V CDR1 and CDR2: MNHEY, SVGAGI. The CDR3 reads CASSYSGGSSYEQYF. CDR3 sequence (DNA): TGTGCCAGCAGTTATAGCGGAGGAAGCTCCTACGAGCAGTACTTC.

The V and J genes are TRBV28 and TRBJ1-2; 9 nucleotides agree with TRBD1. The CDR3 consists of 14 residues. Looked up from germline, CDR1 is MDHEN and CDR2 is SYDVKM. V was pared by 1 base and J by 8 bases, with 5 bases of the junction left unmatched. CDR3 sequence: CASSLFGDRAGYTF. The DNA for the CDR3 is TGTGCCAGCAGTTTATTTGGGGACAGGGCGGGCTACACCTTC.

Turning to this clone: A junction end diverges from the germline sequence, so it may reflect a read error. The chain carries TRBV2 and TRBJ2-5; 9 nucleotides agree with TRBD1. CDR3 length: 14 residues. Germline V CDR1 and CDR2: SNHLY, FYNNEI. CDR3 residues: CASIQGAPQGTQYF. The DNA for the CDR3 is TGTGCCAGTATACAGGGGGCGCCCCAAGGGACCCAGTACTTC.

The J gene is TRBJ1-2, the V gene TRBV25-1; D gene ambiguous. This CDR3 has 12 amino acids. The germline V gene encodes CDR1 MGHDK and CDR2 SYGVNS. With 2 bases removed from V and 4 bases from J, the gap between germline ends came to 5 bases. CDR3 amino acids: CASSEPLYGYTF. Here the CDR3 DNA reads TGTGCCAGCAGTGAACCCCTCTATGGCTACACCTTC.

J is TRBJ1-5 and V is TRBV6-2 or TRBV6-3, with TRBD1 matching 11 bases. This CDR3 is 15 amino acids long. J gave up 6 bases and V 6 bases, and 7 bases lay outside the gene matches. Germline V lookup: CDR1 MNHEY, CDR2 SVGEGT. CDR3 in DNA: TGTGCCAGCAGCCGGGACAGGGGGGCCCGTCAGCCCCAGCATTTT. Encoded protein: CASSRDRGARQPQHF.

This chain joins TRBV2 and TRBJ1-6; D might be TRBD1 (6 bases). The V and J ends lost 7 bases and 7 bases respectively, with 23 bases between them. CDR1 SNHLY and CDR2 FYNNEI come from the germline V gene. This CDR3 contains 17 residues. CDR3 amino acids: CASMGRGDNHSNSPLHF. The CDR3 DNA follows: TGTGCCAGCATGGGCAGGGGCGACAACCACTCCAATTCACCCCTCCACTTT. The whole variable domain, remainder taken from reference TRBV2 and TRBJ1-6, is EPEVTQTPSHQVTQMGQEVILRCVPISNHLYFYWYRQILGQKVEFLVSFYNNEISEKSEIFDDQFSVERPDGSNFTLKIRSTKLEDSAMYFCASMGRGDNHSNSPLHFGNGTRLTVT.

This chain connects TRBV3-1 (or the pseudogene TRBV3-2) to TRBJ2-3, with TRBD2 matching over 11 bases. This CDR3 region has 15 residues. Per the germline V gene, CDR1 is LGHDT and CDR2 is YNNKEL (reference sequence). The J segment lost 1 base and the V segment lost 6 bases, leaving 3 bases of the junction unmatched. CDR3 coding DNA: TGTGCCAGCAGATTGACTAGCGGGGGCACAGATACGCAGTATTTT. Translation gives CASRLTSGGTDTQYF.

Concerning this clone: Because the CDR3 is missing its conserved closing phenylalanine or tryptophan, this is likely a read error. The DNA is left out, because the CDR3 cannot be placed on it with certainty; the CDR3 is given as TCRdb lists it. This chain joins TRBV6-5 and TRBJ1-1; the listed D gene, TRBD1, was not tested against the DNA. Germline loops: CDR1 MNHEY, CDR2 SVGAGI. The CDR3 has 14 amino acids, counting both end residues. CDR3 sequence reads: CASSSAGQGPNRHL.

The rearrangement links TRBV27 to TRBJ1-2, with 8 positions matching TRBD1. The CDR3 is 15 residues long. CDR1 and CDR2 (germline): MNHEY, SMNVEV (reference sequence). V gave up 6 bases and J gave up 2 bases; unmatched junction bases: 8. CDR3 region: CASRTPGQGNYGYTF. Here the CDR3 DNA reads TGTGCCAGCAGAACCCCCGGACAGGGAAACTATGGCTACACCTTC.

This chain connects TRBV28 to TRBJ1-6, with 9 bases identical to TRBD1. Germline-derived CDR1 and CDR2 are MDHEN and SYDVKM. The V gene end was trimmed by 8 bases and the J gene end by 12 bases; junction bases not matched to a gene: 11. This CDR3 comprises 14 residues. CDR3: CASGNPGTGKPLHF. CDR3 nucleotide sequence: TGTGCCAGCGGCAATCCCGGGACAGGGAAACCCCTCCACTTT.

This rearrangement joins TRBV5-4 to TRBJ2-3; TRBD2 matches 14 bases. Germline values: CDR1 SGHNT, CDR2 YYREEE (reference sequence). This CDR3 has 16 residues. V shed 4 bases, J shed 3 bases, and the junction held 4 bases outside the gene matches. The CDR3 bases are TGTGCCAGCAGCGCGGGACTAGCGGGGGTAACAGATACGCAGTATTTT. Translating gives CASSAGLAGVTDTQYF.